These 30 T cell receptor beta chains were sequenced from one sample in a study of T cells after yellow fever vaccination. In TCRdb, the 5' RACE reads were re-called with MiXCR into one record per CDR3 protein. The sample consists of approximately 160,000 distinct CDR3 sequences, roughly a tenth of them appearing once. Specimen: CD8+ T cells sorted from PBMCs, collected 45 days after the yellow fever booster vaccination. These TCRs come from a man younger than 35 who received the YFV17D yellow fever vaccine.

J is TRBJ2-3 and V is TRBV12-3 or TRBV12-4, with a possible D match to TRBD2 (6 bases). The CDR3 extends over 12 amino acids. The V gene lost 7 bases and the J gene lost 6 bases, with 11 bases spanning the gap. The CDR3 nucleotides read TGTGCCAGCACCTTGGAGGGTGATACGCAGTATTTT. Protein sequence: CASTLEGDTQYF.

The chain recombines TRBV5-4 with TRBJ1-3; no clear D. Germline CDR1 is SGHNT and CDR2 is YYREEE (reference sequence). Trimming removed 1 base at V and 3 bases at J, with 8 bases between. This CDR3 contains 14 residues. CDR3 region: CASSLFGSGNTIYF. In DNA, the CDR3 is TGTGCCAGCAGCTTGTTCGGCAGTGGAAACACCATATATTTT.

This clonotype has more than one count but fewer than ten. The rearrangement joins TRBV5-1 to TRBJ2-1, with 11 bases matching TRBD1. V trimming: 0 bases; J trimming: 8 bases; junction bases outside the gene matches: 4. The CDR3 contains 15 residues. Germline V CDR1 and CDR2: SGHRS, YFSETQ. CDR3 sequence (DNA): TGCGCCAGCAGCTTGGAGGGACAGGGGGGGGATGAGCAGTTCTTC. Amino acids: CASSLEGQGGDEQFF.

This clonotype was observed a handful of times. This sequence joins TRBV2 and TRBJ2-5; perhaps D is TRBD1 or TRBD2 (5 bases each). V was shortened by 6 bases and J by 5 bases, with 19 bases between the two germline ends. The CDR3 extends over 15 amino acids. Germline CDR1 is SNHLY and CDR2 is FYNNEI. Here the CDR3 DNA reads TGTGCCAGCAGCGCCGGGGCAGCCCCCACCGAGACCCAGTACTTC. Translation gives CASSAGAAPTETQYF.

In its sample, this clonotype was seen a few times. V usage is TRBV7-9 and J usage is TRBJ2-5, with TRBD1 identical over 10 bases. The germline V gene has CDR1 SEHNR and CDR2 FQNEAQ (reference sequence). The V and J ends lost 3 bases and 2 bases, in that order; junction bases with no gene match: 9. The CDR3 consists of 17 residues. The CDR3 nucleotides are TGTGCCAGCAGCTTCTGGGGGACAGGGGCTTTTCAAGAGACCCAGTACTTC. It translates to CASSFWGTGAFQETQYF.

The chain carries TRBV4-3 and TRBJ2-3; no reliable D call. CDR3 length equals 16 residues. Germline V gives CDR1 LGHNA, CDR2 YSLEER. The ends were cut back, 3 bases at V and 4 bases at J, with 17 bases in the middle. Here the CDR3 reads CASSQSATSLADTQYF. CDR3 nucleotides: TGCGCCAGCAGCCAGAGCGCGACTTCCTTAGCAGATACGCAGTATTTT.

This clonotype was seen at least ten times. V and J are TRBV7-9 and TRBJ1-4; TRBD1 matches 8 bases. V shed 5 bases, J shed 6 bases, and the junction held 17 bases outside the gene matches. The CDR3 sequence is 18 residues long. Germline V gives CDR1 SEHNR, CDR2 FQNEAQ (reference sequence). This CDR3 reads CASSPPKAHRGSYEKLFF. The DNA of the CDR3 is TGTGCCAGCAGCCCCCCGAAGGCCCACAGGGGGAGTTATGAAAAACTGTTTTTT.

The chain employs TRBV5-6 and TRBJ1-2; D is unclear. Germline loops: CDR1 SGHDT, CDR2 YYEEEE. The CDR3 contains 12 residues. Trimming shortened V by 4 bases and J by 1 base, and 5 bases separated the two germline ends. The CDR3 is CASSSNNYGYTF. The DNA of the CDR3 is TGTGCCAGCAGCAGCAATAACTATGGCTACACCTTC. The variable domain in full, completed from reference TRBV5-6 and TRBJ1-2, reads DAGVTQSPTHLIKTRGQQVTLRCSPKSGHDTVSWYQQALGQGPQFIFQYYEEEERQRGNFPDRFSGHQFPNYSSELNVNALLLGDSALYLCASSSNNYGYTFGSGTRLTVV.

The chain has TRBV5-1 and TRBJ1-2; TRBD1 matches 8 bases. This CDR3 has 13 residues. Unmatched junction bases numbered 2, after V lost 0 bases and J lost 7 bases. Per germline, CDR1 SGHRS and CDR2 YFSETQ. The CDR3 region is CASSLVQGAGYTF. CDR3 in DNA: TGCGCCAGCAGCTTGGTGCAGGGGGCTGGCTACACCTTC.

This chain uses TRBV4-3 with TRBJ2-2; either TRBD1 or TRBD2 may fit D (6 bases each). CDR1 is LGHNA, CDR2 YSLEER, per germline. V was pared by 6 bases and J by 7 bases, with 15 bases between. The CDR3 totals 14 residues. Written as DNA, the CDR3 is TGCGCCAGCAGAGGGGGGCACCTTATCGGGGAGCTGTTTTTT. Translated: CASRGGHLIGELFF.

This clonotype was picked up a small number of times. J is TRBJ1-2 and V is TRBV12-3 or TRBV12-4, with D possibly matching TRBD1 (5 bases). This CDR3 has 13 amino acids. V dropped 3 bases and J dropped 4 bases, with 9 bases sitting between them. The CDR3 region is CASSLQGGYGYTF. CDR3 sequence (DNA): TGTGCCAGCAGTTTGCAGGGAGGCTATGGCTACACCTTC.

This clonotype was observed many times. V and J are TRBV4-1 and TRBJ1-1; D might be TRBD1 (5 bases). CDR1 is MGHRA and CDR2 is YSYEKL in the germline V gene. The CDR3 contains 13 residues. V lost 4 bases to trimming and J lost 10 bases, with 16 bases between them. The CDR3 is CASSRAVGGRAFF. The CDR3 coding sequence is TGCGCCAGCAGCCGGGCCGTTGGGGGAAGAGCTTTCTTT.

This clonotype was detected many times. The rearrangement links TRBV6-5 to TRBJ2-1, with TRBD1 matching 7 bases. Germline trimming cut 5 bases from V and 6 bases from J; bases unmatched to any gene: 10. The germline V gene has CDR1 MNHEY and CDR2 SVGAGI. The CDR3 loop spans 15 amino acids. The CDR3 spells CASSPRPGQSNEQFF. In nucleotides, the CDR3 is TGTGCCAGCAGTCCCCGACCGGGACAGAGCAATGAGCAGTTCTTC.

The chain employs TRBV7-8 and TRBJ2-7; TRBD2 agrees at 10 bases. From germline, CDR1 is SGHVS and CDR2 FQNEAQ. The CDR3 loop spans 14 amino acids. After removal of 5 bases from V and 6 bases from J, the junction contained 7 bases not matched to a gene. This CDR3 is CASSPLVAGGEQYF. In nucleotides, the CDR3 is TGTGCCAGCAGCCCTTTGGTAGCGGGGGGCGAGCAGTACTTC. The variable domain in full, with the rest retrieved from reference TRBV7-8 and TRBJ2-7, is GAGVSQSPRYKVAKRGQDVALRCDPISGHVSLFWYQQALGQGPEFLTYFQNEAQLDKSGLPSDRFFAERPEGSVSTLKIQRTQQEDSAVYLCASSPLVAGGEQYFGPGTRLTVT.

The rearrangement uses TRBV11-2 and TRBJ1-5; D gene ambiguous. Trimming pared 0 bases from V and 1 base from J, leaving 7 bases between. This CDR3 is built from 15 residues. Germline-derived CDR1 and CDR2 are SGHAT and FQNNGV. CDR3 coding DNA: TGTGCCAGCAGCTTAGAGGCACTAAGCAATCAGCCCCAGCATTTT. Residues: CASSLEALSNQPQHF.

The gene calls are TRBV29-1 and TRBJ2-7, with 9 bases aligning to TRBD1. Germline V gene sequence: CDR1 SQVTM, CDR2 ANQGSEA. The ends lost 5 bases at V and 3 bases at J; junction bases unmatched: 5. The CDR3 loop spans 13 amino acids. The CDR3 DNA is TGCAGCGTTTTACAGGGGGCTTACTACGAGCAGTACTTC. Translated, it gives CSVLQGAYYEQYF.

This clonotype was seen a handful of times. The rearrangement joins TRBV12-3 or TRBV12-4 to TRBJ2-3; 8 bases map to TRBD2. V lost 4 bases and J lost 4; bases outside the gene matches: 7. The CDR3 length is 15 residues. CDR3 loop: CASSSTLAGPDTQYF. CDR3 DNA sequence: TGTGCCAGCAGTTCCACATTAGCGGGGCCAGATACGCAGTATTTT.

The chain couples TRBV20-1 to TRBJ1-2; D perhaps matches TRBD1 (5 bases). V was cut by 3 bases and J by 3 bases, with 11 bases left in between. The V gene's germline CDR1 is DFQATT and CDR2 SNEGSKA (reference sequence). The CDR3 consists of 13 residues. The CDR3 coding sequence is TGCAGTGCTAGTTTGGGAGGGGACTATGGCTACACCTTC. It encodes CSASLGGDYGYTF.

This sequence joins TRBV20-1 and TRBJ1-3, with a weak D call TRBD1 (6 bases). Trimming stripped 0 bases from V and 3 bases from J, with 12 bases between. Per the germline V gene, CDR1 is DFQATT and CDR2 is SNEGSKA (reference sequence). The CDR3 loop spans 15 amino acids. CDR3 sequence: CSARDWTAFGNTIYF. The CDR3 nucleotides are TGCAGTGCTAGAGATTGGACAGCGTTTGGAAACACCATATATTTT.

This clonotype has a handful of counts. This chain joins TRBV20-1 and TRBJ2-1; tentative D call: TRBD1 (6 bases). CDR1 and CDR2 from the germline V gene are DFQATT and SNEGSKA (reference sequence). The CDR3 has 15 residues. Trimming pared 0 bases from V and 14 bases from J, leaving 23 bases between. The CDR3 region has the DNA TGCAGTGCTAGAGACCCCGGCCGATCGACAGGCCAAGAGTTCTTC. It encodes CSARDPGRSTGQEFF.

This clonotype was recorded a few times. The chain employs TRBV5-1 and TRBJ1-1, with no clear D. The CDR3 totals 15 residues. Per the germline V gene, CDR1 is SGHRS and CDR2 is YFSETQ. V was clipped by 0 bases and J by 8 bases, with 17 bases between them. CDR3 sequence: CASSLGAPGPLEAFF. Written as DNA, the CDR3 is TGCGCCAGCAGCTTGGGAGCGCCAGGACCACTCGAAGCTTTCTTT.

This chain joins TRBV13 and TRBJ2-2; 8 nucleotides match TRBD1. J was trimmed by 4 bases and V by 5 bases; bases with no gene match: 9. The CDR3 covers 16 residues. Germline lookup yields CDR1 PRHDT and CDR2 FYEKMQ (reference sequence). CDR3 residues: CASSGETGTGTGELFF. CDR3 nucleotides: TGTGCCAGCAGCGGAGAGACCGGGACAGGCACCGGGGAGCTGTTTTTT.

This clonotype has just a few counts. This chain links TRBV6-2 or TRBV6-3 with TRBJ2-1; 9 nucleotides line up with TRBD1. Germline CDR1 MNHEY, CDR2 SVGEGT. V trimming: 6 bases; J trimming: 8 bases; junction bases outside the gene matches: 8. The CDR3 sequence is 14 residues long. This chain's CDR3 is CASSGDREFDEQFF. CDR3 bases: TGTGCCAGCAGCGGGGACAGGGAGTTCGATGAGCAGTTCTTC.

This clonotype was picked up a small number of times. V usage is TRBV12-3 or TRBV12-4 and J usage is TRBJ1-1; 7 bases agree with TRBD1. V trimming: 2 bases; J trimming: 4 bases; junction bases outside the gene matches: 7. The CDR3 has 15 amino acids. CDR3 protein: CASSLRQGYGTEAFF. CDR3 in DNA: TGTGCCAGCAGTTTAAGACAGGGCTATGGCACTGAAGCTTTCTTT.

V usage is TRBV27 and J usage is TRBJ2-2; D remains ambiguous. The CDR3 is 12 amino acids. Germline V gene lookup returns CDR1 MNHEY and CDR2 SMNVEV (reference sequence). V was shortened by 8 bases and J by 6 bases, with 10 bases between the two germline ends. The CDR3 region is CASGDPPGELFF. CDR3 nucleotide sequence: TGTGCCAGCGGTGACCCCCCCGGGGAGCTGTTTTTT.

CDR3 protein: CASSVGTPNYGYTF. CDR3 sequence (DNA): TGTGCCAGCTCGGTGGGGACTCCTAACTATGGCTACACCTTC. The V call is TRBV6-1, the J call TRBJ1-2; perhaps TRBD1 as D (5 bases). In germline, CDR1 is MNHNS, CDR2 SASEGT. Trimming stripped 8 bases from V and 0 bases from J, with 13 bases between. The CDR3 totals 14 residues.

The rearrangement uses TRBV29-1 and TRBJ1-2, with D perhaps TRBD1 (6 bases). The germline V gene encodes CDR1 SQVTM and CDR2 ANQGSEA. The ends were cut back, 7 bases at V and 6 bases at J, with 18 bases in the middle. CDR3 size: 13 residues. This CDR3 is CSADHRVLHGYTF. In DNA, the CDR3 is TGCAGCGCCGACCACAGGGTCCTCCATGGCTACACCTTC.

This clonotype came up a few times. Here the CDR3 DNA reads TGTGCCAGCAGCCCGAGGACAGGGGCCCCCTATGGCTACACCTTC. This codes for CASSPRTGAPYGYTF. The chain combines TRBV7-8 with TRBJ1-2, with 9 bases fitting TRBD1. CDR1 SGHVS and CDR2 FQNEAQ come from the germline V gene. The CDR3 contains 15 residues. J lost 4 bases, V lost 5 bases, and 8 bases had no gene match.

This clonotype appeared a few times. The CDR3 bases are TGCGCCAGCAGCCAAGAATCAGGGGGCGCACAGCCCCAGCATTTT. Residues: CASSQESGGAQPQHF. The chain combines TRBV4-1 with TRBJ1-5, with 8 bases identical to TRBD1. After removal of 0 bases from V and 7 bases from J, the junction contained 5 bases not matched to a gene. The CDR3 runs to 15 residues. Germline V gene data show CDR1 as MGHRA and CDR2 as YSYEKL.

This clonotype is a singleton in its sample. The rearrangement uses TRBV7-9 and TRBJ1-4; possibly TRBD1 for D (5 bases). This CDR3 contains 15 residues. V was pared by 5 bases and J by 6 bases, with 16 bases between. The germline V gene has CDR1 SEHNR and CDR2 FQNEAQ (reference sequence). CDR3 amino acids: CASSTPFKGDEKLFF. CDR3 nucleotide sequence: TGTGCCAGCAGCACGCCCTTCAAAGGGGATGAAAAACTGTTTTTT.